The rows below give T cell receptor beta chains drawn from one sample of a study of blood T cells in healthy people across ages. One entry per CDR3 protein results from TCRdb running MiXCR on the 5' RACE reads. The sample carries roughly 1.5 million distinct CDR3 sequences, less than 45% recorded once. What was sequenced was blood. The receptor source for this set is a woman between 18 and 29 years old in good health. The CDR3 runs from the conserved cysteine through the conserved F or W. D genes are given only for firm matches. Part of the rows lack a size; the others show once, few, many or a class for expanded clones.

>TRBJ2-1|TRBV5-1|NA|NA
TGCGCCAGCAGCTTGGGCAGGGTCGGTGAGCAGTTCTTC
CASSLGRVGEQFF
>TRBJ1-2|TRBV12-3/TRBV12-4|TRBD1|many
TGTGCCAGCAGCCCAGGGGGCTATGGCTACACCTTC
CASSPGGYGYTF
>TRBJ2-5|TRBV5-1|NA|NA
TGCGCCAGCAGCTTCTCGGAGGGGAGGAAGACCCAGTACTTC
CASSFSEGRKTQYF
>TRBJ2-1|TRBV3-1|NA|NA
TGTGCCAGCAGAAACGGACTCGACAATGAGCAGTTCTTC
CASRNGLDNEQFF
>TRBJ1-2|TRBV6-6|NA|NA
TGTGCCAGCACCCCTATAGGGGGGTATGGCTACACCTTC
CASTPIGGYGYTF
>TRBJ2-3|TRBV3-1|NA|few
TGTGCCAGCAGCTTCAATAGGAGAAATACGCAGTATTTT
CASSFNRRNTQYF
>TRBJ2-7|TRBV27|TRBD2|many
TGTGCCAGCAGCCGCCAGGCGGCGGGGGGGAGCGAGCAGTACTTC
CASSRQAAGGSEQYF
>TRBJ2-1|TRBV12-3/TRBV12-4|NA|many
TGTGCCAGCAGAAGAGCAGGGTGGAATGAGCAGTTCTTC
CASRRAGWNEQFF
>TRBJ2-7|TRBV29-1|NA|NA
TGCAGCGTCGAAGGGGGGCACTCCTACGAGCAGTACTTC
CSVEGGHSYEQYF
>TRBJ2-1|TRBV7-2|NA|few
TGTGCCAGCAGCTTAGATAGGTTTACCGTGGCTTTCTACAATGAGCAGTTCTTC
CASSLDRFTVAFYNEQFF
>TRBJ2-3|TRBV11-2|TRBD1|NA
TGTGCCAGCAGCTCGACAGGGGCGTTAAGGAGCACAGATACGCAGTATTTT
CASSSTGALRSTDTQYF
>TRBJ1-5|TRBV24-1|NA|NA
TGTGCCACCAGTGATTGGGGAAATCAGCCCCAGCATTTT
CATSDWGNQPQHF
>TRBJ2-7|TRBV27|NA|NA
TGTGCCAGCAGCATATCCTCGACAGGACCAACCTACGAGCAGTACTTC
CASSISSTGPTYEQYF
>TRBJ1-2|TRBV7-2|TRBD1|NA
TGTGCCAGCAGCTTAGAGTGGGACAGCGGATGGTATGGCTACACCTTC
CASSLEWDSGWYGYTF
>TRBJ2-1|TRBV6-2/TRBV6-3|TRBD2|NA
TGTGCCAGCAGTTACGGACTAGCGGGAGGGAGTTACAATGAGCAGTTCTTC
CASSYGLAGGSYNEQFF
>TRBJ2-1|TRBV24-1|NA|few
TGTGCCACCAGTGATTTAGGGCAGGGCGATGGTAATGAGCAGTTCTTC
CATSDLGQGDGNEQFF
>TRBJ1-2|TRBV20-1|TRBD1|few
TGCAGTGCTAGAGCGACAGGGTGGAACTATGGCTACACCTTC
CSARATGWNYGYTF
>TRBJ2-7|TRBV5-1|NA|many
TGCGCCAGCAGCCAGGATCTGTTCTACGAGCAGTACTTC
CASSQDLFYEQYF
>TRBJ2-3|TRBV20-1|TRBD2|few
TGCAGTGCTCTGGGACTAGCGACGGATACGCAGTATTTT
CSALGLATDTQYF
>TRBJ2-1|TRBV7-9|NA|NA
TGTGCCAGCAGCTTACCAGCGAGTAATGAGCAGTTCTTC
CASSLPASNEQFF
>TRBJ1-1|TRBV29-1|NA|few
TGCAGCGTTGAGGCACAGGTAATTGAAGCTTTCTTT
CSVEAQVIEAFF
>TRBJ2-7|TRBV7-9|NA|once
TGTGCCAGCTCCGACCCTCAAACCTACGAGCAGTACTTC
CASSDPQTYEQYF
>TRBJ1-2|TRBV4-1|TRBD1|many
TGCGCCAGCAGCCAAGAAACAGGGGCGCATTATGGCTACACCTTC
CASSQETGAHYGYTF
>TRBJ2-5|TRBV18|NA|NA
TGTGCCAGCTCACCGGCTGCGGACAATGAGCAGTACTTC
CASSPAADNEQYF
>TRBJ1-2|TRBV4-1|TRBD1|NA
TGCGCCAGCAGCCGGACCACAGGGGACTATGGCTACACCTTC
CASSRTTGDYGYTF
>TRBJ1-2|TRBV5-1|NA|few
TGCGCCAGCAGCTTAGGTCCGTCCCCAGGAGGCTACACCTTC
CASSLGPSPGGYTF
>TRBJ1-4|TRBV9|NA|few
TGTGCCAGCAGCCCAGAAATTAATGAAAAACTGTTTTTT
CASSPEINEKLFF
>TRBJ1-5|TRBV25-1|TRBD1|NA
TGTGCCAGCAGTGGAGGGACAGGGTCTGGGAATCAGCCCCAGCATTTT
CASSGGTGSGNQPQHF
>TRBJ1-2|TRBV3-1|TRBD1|NA
TGTGCCAGCAGCCTTAGGACAGGGGCGGATGGCTACACCTTC
CASSLRTGADGYTF
>TRBJ2-1|TRBV20-1|TRBD2|NA
TGCAGTGCCCTCCGATCCGGGACTAGCGGGAAGGGGAAGCCGTACGAGCAGTTCTTC
CSALRSGTSGKGKPYEQFF
>TRBJ1-1|TRBV20-1|TRBD1|NA
TGCAGTACTAGGAAAGGGGGCCTAGGGACTGAAGCTTTCTTT
CSTRKGGLGTEAFF
>TRBJ2-7|TRBV2|NA|NA
TGTGCCTCAGGGTTGACGGACTACGAGCAGTACTTC
CASGLTDYEQYF